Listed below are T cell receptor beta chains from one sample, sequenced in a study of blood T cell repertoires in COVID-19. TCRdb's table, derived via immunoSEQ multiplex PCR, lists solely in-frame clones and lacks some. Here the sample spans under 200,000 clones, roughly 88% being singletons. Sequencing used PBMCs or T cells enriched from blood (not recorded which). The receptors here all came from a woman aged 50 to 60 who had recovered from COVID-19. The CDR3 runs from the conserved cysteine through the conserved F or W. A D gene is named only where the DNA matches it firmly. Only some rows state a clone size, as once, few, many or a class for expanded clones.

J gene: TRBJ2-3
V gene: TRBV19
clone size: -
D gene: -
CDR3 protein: CASSVGETDTQYF
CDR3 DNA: TGTGCCAGTAGCGTCGGGGAAACAGATACGCAGTATTTT

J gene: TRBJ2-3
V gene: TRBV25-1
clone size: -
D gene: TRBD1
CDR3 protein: CASSEDRGTDTQYF
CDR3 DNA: TGTGCCAGCAGTGAGGACAGGGGAACAGATACGCAGTATTTT

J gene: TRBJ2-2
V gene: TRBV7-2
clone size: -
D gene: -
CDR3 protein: CASSLGPLGRELFF
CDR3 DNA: TGTGCCAGCAGCTTAGGACCCCTAGGCCGGGAGCTGTTTTTT

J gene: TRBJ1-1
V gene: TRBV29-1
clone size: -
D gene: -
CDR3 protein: CSVPRDIRNTEAFF
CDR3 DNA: TGCAGCGTTCCACGGGACATCCGGAACACTGAAGCTTTCTTT

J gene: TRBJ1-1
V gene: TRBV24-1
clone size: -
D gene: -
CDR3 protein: CATSETGAEAFF
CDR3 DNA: TGTGCCACCAGCGAAACAGGCGCTGAAGCTTTCTTT

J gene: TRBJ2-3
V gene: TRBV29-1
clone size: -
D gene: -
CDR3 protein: CSAARNRGGPRDTQYF
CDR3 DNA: TGCAGCGCCGCGAGAAACAGGGGGGGACCTCGGGATACGCAGTATTTT

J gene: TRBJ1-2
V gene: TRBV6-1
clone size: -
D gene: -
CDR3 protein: CASSDTGTYGYTF
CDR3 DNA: TGTGCCAGCAGTGACACAGGGACCTATGGCTACACCTTC

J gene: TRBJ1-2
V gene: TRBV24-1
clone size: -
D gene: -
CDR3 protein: CATSDPAAGYTF
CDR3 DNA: TGTGCCACCAGTGACCCCGCGGCTGGCTACACCTTC

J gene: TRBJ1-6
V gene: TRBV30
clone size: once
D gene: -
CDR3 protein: CAWSGTVSYNSPLHF
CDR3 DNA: TGTGCCTGGAGTGGCACAGTCTCCTATAATTCACCCCTCCACTTT

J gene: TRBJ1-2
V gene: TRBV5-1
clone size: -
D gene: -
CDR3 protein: CASSHSGSYGYTF
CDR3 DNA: TGCGCCAGCAGCCATTCGGGGTCCTATGGCTACACCTTC

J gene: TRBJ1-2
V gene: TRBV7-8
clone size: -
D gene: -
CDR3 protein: CASSLEVANYGYTF
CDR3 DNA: TGTGCCAGCAGCTTAGAAGTAGCTAACTATGGCTACACCTTC

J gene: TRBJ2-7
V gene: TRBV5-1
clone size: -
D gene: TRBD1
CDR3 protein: CASSFSGGAPREQYF
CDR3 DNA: TGCGCCAGCAGCTTCTCAGGGGGCGCACCTCGGGAGCAGTACTTC

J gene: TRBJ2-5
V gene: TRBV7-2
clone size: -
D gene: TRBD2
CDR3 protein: CASSTGTSGGQETQYF
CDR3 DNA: TGTGCCAGCAGTACCGGAACTAGCGGGGGCCAAGAGACCCAGTACTTC

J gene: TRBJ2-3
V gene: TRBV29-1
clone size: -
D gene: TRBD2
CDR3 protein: CSVPTSGEFTDTQYF
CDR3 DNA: TGCAGCGTCCCTACTAGCGGGGAATTCACAGATACGCAGTATTTT

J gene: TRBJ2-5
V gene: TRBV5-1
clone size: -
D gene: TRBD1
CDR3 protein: CASSSSTGRATQYF
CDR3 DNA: TGCGCCAGCAGCTCTTCGACAGGGCGGGCGACCCAGTACTTC

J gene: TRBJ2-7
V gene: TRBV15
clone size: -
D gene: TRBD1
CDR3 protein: CATSTDRGFYEQYF
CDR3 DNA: TGTGCCACCAGCACCGACAGGGGGTTCTACGAGCAGTACTTC

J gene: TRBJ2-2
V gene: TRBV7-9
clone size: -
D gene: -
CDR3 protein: CASSLGGSVTGELFF
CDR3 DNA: TGTGCCAGCAGCTTAGGAGGGTCCGTCACCGGGGAGCTGTTTTTT

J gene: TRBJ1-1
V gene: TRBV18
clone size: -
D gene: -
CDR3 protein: CASSPLVTGRDTEAFF
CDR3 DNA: TGTGCCAGCTCACCACTTGTTACAGGGAGAGACACTGAAGCTTTCTTT

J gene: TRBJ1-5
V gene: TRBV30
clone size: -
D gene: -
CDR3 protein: CAWSVGGNQPQHF
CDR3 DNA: TGTGCCTGGAGTGTAGGAGGCAATCAGCCCCAGCATTTT

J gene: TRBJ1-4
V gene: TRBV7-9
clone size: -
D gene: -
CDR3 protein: CASSSIAGKENEKLFF
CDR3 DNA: TGTGCCAGCAGCAGCATTGCAGGGAAGGAGAATGAAAAACTGTTTTTT

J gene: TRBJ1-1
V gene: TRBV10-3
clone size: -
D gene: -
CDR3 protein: CAIRKGPNTEAFF
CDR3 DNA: TGTGCCATCCGCAAGGGGCCGAACACTGAAGCTTTCTTT

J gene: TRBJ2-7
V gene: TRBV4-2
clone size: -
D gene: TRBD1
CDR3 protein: CASSQADRGPYEQYF
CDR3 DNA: TGTGCCAGCAGCCAAGCTGACAGGGGCCCCTACGAGCAGTACTTC

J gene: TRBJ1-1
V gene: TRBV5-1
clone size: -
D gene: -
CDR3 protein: CASSWGQTEAFF
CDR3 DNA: TGCGCCAGCTCGTGGGGGCAGACTGAAGCTTTCTTT

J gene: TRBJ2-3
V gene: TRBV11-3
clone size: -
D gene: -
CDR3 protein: CASSVSLPDTQYF
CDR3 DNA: TGTGCCAGCAGCGTCAGTTTACCAGATACGCAGTATTTT

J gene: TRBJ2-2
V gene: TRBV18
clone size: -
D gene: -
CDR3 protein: CASSPGLPLNTGELFF
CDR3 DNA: TGTGCCAGCTCACCGGGACTTCCTCTCAACACCGGGGAGCTGTTTTTT

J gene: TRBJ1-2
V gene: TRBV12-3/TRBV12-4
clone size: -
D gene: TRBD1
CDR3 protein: CASSRQGNYGYTF
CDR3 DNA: TGTGCCAGCAGTCGACAGGGTAACTATGGCTACACCTTC

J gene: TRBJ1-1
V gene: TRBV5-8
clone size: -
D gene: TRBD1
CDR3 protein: CASSLSGQGFTEAFF
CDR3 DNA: TGTGCCAGCAGCTTGTCCGGACAGGGGTTTACTGAAGCTTTCTTT

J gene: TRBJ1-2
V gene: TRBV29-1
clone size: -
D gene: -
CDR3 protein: CSVEDHVQGINYGYTF
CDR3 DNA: TGCAGCGTTGAAGATCATGTGCAGGGGATCAACTATGGCTACACCTTC

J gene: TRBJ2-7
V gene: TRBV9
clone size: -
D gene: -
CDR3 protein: CASSALAFSYEQYF
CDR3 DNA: TGTGCCAGCAGCGCGCTAGCGTTCTCCTACGAGCAGTACTTC

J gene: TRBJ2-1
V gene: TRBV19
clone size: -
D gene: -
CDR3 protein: CASSLPYNEQFF
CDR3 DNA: TGTGCCAGTAGTCTACCCTACAATGAGCAGTTCTTC

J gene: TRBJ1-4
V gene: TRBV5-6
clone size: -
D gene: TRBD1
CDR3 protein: CASSRPPGQGNEKLFF
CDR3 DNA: TGTGCCAGCAGCCGCCCACCGGGACAGGGTAATGAAAAACTGTTTTTT

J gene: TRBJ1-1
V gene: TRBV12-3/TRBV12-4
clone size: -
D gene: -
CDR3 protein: CASSRGLNTEAFF
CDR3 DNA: TGTGCCAGCAGCAGGGGCCTGAACACTGAAGCTTTCTTT

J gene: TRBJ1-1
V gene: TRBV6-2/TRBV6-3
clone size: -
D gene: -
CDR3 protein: CASSPTNPNTEAFF
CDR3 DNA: TGTGCCAGCAGCCCCACTAATCCTAACACTGAAGCTTTCTTT

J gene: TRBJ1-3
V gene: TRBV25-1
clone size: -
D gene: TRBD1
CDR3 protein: CASSDRGLFRNTIYF
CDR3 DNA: TGTGCCAGCAGTGACAGGGGGCTGTTTAGAAACACCATATATTTT

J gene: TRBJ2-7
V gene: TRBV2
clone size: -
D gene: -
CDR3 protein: CASSVIQGSNEQYF
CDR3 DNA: TGTGCCAGCAGTGTAATACAGGGCAGCAACGAGCAGTACTTC

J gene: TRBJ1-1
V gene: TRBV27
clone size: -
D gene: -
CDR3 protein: CASSYSQGWNTEAFF
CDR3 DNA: TGTGCCAGCAGTTACTCACAGGGATGGAACACTGAAGCTTTCTTT

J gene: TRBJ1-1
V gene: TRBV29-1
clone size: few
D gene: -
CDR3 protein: CSVGRENTEAFF
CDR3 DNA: TGCAGCGTCGGACGGGAGAACACTGAAGCTTTCTTT